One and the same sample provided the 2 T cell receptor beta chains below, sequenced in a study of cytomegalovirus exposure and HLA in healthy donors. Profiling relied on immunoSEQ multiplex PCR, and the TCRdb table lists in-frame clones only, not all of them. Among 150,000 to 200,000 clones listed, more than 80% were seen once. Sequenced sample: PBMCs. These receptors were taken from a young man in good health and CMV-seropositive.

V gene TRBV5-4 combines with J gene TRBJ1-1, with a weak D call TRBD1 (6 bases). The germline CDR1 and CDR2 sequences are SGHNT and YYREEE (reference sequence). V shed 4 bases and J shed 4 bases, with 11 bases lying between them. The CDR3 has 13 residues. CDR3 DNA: TGTGCCAGCAGCACGCAGACAGGCACTGAAGCTTTCTTT. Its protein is CASSTQTGTEAFF.

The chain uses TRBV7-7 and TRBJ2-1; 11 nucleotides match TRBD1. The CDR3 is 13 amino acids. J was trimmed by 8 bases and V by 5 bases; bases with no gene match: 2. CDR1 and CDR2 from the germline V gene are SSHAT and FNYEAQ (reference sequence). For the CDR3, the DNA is TGTGCCAGCAGCCCGGGACAGGGGGATGAGCAGTTCTTC. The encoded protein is CASSPGQGDEQFF. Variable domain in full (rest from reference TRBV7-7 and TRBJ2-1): GAGVSQSPRYKVTKRGQDVTLRCDPISSHATLYWYQQALGQGPEFLTYFNYEAQPDKSGLPSDRFSAERPEGSISTLTIQRTEQRDSAMYRCASSPGQGDEQFFGPGTRLTVL.